These T cell receptor beta chains were read from a single sample in a study of blood T cell repertoires in COVID-19. TCRdb's copy holds only in-frame clones and misses some; the assay was immunoSEQ multiplex PCR. This repertoire shows more than 65,000 clones, about 83% found once; its top ten account for approximately 7%. What was sequenced was peripheral blood. These receptors were obtained from a man younger than 40 with COVID-19, enrolled during active disease. Both conserved end residues are part of each CDR3. Fields, in order: J gene, CDR3 length, V gene, D gene, clone size, CDR3 protein, CDR3 DNA. A D gene is named only where the DNA matches it firmly. Clone size is given for some rows only: seen once, a few or many times, or a class if the clone is expanded.

>TRBJ2-5|15|TRBV10-3|TRBD1|few
CAISEGDRESETQYF
TGTGCCATCAGCGAAGGGGACAGGGAATCGGAGACCCAGTACTTC
>TRBJ2-3|16|TRBV10-2|TRBD2|few
CASSYQTSGALGTQYF
TGCGCCAGCAGCTACCAGACTAGCGGGGCTCTTGGAACGCAGTATTTT
>TRBJ1-2|13|TRBV28|TRBD1|once
CASSLSDREGYTF
TGTGCCAGCAGTTTATCCGACAGGGAGGGCTACACCTTC
>TRBJ1-2|13|TRBV18|NA|NA
CATSHNPTGGYTF
TGTGCCACATCCCACAATCCGACGGGGGGCTACACCTTC
>TRBJ2-1|15|TRBV11-3|TRBD2|few
CASSRGGSAGNEQFF
TGTGCCAGCAGCCGGGGGGGTTCAGCGGGGAATGAGCAGTTCTTC
>TRBJ1-2|14|TRBV15|NA|NA
CATSRQGTNYGYTF
TGTGCCACCAGCAGACAGGGGACCAACTATGGCTACACCTTC
>TRBJ1-3|16|TRBV19|NA|NA
CASSIIRGHSGNTIYF
TGTGCCAGTAGTATAATTCGTGGACACTCTGGAAACACCATATATTTT
>TRBJ2-7|14|TRBV6-5|NA|NA
CASSYSRSTYEQYF
TGTGCCAGCAGTTACTCGAGAAGTACCTACGAGCAGTACTTC
>TRBJ1-2|14|TRBV7-2|NA|NA
CASSLTRGAGGYTF
TGTGCCAGCAGCTTAACGCGGGGAGCCGGTGGCTACACCTTC
>TRBJ2-7|14|TRBV2|TRBD2|NA
CASSFNGLAGEQYF
TGTGCCAGCAGTTTTAATGGACTAGCGGGGGAGCAGTACTTC
>TRBJ1-2|15|TRBV7-2|TRBD1|NA
CASSPTGQGVGGYTF
TGTGCCAGCAGCCCGACGGGACAGGGGGTTGGTGGCTACACCTTC
>TRBJ2-7|13|TRBV5-4|TRBD2|once
CASSPGLAGEQYF
TGTGCCAGCAGCCCGGGACTAGCTGGCGAGCAGTACTTC
>TRBJ2-1|15|TRBV24-1|TRBD1|NA
CATSVRGQGGNEQFF
TGTGCCACCAGTGTGCGGGGACAGGGAGGCAATGAGCAGTTCTTC
>TRBJ1-6|16|TRBV20-1|NA|NA
CSASRSASSYNSPLHF
TGCAGTGCTAGTCGATCCGCGAGCTCCTATAATTCACCCCTCCACTTT
>TRBJ2-1|14|TRBV9|NA|NA
CASSVSSSYNEQFF
TGTGCCAGCAGCGTATCTAGCTCCTACAATGAGCAGTTCTTC
>TRBJ1-5|14|TRBV2|NA|NA
CASSERGSNQPQHF
TGTGCCAGCAGTGAAAGGGGGAGCAATCAGCCCCAGCATTTT
>TRBJ2-5|13|TRBV18|NA|NA
CASSLPGGETQYF
TGTGCCAGCTCCCTCCCCGGCGGGGAGACCCAGTACTTC
>TRBJ2-1|15|TRBV4-2|TRBD2|NA
CASSPRLAGNNEQFF
TGTGCCAGCAGCCCTCGCCTAGCGGGAAACAATGAGCAGTTCTTC
>TRBJ2-7|15|TRBV11-1|TRBD2|few
CASSPRLAGGYEQYF
TGTGCCAGCAGCCCTCGACTAGCGGGAGGGTACGAGCAGTACTTC
>TRBJ1-1|14|TRBV10-3|NA|NA
CAISEPGGTTEAFF
TGTGCCATCAGTGAACCGGGGGGGACCACTGAAGCTTTCTTT
>TRBJ2-2|17|TRBV28|NA|NA
CASSLRTLARVTGELFF
TGTGCCAGCAGTTTACGGACCCTAGCGCGAGTAACCGGGGAGCTGTTTTTT
>TRBJ2-3|15|TRBV10-3|NA|NA
CAISNQDSSTDTQYF
TGTGCCATCAGTAACCAAGACTCTAGCACAGATACGCAGTATTTT
>TRBJ1-5|15|TRBV5-5|TRBD1|NA
CASSPQGASNQPQHF
TGTGCCAGCAGCCCGCAGGGGGCGAGCAATCAGCCCCAGCATTTT
>TRBJ1-1|14|TRBV7-9|NA|once
CATEYPGGVTEAFF
TGTGCCACCGAATATCCCGGGGGAGTCACTGAAGCTTTCTTT
>TRBJ2-5|16|TRBV7-2|TRBD2|NA
CASSLHLGTTKETQYF
TGTGCCAGCAGCTTACATTTAGGGACTACTAAAGAGACCCAGTACTTC
>TRBJ1-1|16|TRBV4-3|NA|NA
CASSRGGGADDTEAFF
TGCGCCAGCAGCCGTGGCGGGGGAGCGGACGACACTGAAGCTTTCTTT
>TRBJ1-2|12|TRBV3-1/TRBV3-2|NA|NA
CASSHRSDGYTF
TGTGCCAGCAGCCACAGATCCGATGGCTACACCTTC
>TRBJ2-7|19|TRBV21-1|NA|NA
CASSKKNGQGRPQNYEQYF
TGTGCCAGCAGCAAAAAAAACGGACAGGGAAGGCCGCAAAACTACGAGCAGTACTTC
>TRBJ1-1|15|TRBV7-9|NA|NA
CASSLVSGARAEAFF
TGTGCCAGCAGCTTAGTTTCAGGGGCTAGGGCTGAAGCTTTCTTT
>TRBJ1-2|12|TRBV28|NA|once
CASSIPTESYTF
TGTGCCAGCAGTATACCGACAGAAAGCTACACCTTC
>TRBJ1-6|12|TRBV28|NA|NA
CASSPDSSPLHF
TGTGCCAGCAGTCCCGATAGTTCACCCCTCCACTTT
>TRBJ1-4|14|TRBV4-2|TRBD1|NA
CASSKGQHNEKLFF
TGTGCCAGCAGTAAGGGACAGCATAATGAAAAACTGTTTTTT
>TRBJ2-2|14|TRBV29-1|NA|NA
CSGRTNANTGELFF
TGCAGCGGACGGACAAACGCGAACACCGGGGAGCTGTTTTTT
>TRBJ1-1|15|TRBV13|TRBD1|NA
CASSATGVGNTEAFF
TGTGCCAGCAGCGCCACAGGGGTGGGTAACACTGAAGCTTTCTTT
>TRBJ1-2|14|TRBV7-2|TRBD1|few
CASRGQGNNYGYTF
TGTGCCAGCAGGGGACAGGGAAATAACTATGGCTACACCTTC
>TRBJ2-5|15|TRBV11-2|TRBD2|NA
CAGSLNGLAGETQYF
TGTGCCGGCAGCTTAAATGGACTAGCGGGAGAGACCCAGTACTTC